This entry concerns a single T cell receptor (beta chain). Germline V lookup: CDR1 SGHRS, CDR2 YFSETQ. V lost 1 base and J lost 4, with 14 bases in between. The CDR3 extends over 15 amino acids. Methods used by the authors: The authors estimated nucleated cell counts from reference gene primer amplification. The data were produced by immunoSEQ multiplex PCR, yet TCRdb's version contains in-frame clones alone and is incomplete. The D gene and trimming were derived from the DNA, and the V and J assignments and clone size from that table. Counted here are about 46,000 clones, around nine tenths occurring once; the ten biggest clones make up roughly 15%. The data were taken from a study of blood T cell repertoires in COVID-19. Looking at the study overall: The United States, Italy and Spain provided the acute and convalescent COVID-19 samples.

The receptor was derived from a man between 60 and 70 years old with active or convalescent COVID-19. Material: peripheral blood. This sequence joins TRBV5-1 and TRBJ1-1; D remains ambiguous. CDR3 nucleotides: TGCGCCAGCAGCTTGCGCCCCGCCGAGGCCACTGAAGCTTTCTTT. Its translation: CASSLRPAEATEAFF.